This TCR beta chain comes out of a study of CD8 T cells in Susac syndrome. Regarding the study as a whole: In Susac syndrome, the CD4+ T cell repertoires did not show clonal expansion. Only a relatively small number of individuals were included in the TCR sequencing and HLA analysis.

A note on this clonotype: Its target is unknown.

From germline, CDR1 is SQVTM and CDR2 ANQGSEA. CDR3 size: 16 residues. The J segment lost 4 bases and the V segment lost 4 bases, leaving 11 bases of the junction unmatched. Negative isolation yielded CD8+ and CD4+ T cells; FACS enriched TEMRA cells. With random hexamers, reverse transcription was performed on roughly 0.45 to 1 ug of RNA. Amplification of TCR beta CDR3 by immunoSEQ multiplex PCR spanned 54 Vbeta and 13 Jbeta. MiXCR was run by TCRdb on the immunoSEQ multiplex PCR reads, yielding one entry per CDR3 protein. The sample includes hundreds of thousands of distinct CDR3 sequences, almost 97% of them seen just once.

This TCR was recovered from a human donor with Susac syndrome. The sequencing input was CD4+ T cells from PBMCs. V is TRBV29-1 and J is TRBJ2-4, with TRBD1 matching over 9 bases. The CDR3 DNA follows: TGCAGCGTTGGAGGGGGACAGGGTTGGGGAAAAAACATTCAGTACTTC. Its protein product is CSVGGGQGWGKNIQYF.